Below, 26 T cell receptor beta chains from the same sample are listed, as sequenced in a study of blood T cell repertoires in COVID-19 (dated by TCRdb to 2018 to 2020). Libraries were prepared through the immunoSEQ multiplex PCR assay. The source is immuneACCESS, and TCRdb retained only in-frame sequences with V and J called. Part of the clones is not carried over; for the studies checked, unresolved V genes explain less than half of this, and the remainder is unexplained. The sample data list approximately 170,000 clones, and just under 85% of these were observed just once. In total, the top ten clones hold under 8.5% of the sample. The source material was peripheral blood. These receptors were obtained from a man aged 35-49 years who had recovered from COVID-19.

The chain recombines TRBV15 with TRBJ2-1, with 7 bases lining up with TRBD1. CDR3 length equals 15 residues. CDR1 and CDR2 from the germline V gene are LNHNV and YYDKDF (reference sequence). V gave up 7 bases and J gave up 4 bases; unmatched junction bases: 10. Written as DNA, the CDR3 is TGTGCCACCACCACCCGACAGGGTAATTACAATGAGCAGTTCTTC. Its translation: CATTTRQGNYNEQFF. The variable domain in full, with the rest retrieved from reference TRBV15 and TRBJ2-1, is DAMVIQNPRYQVTQFGKPVTLSCSQTLNHNVMYWYQQKSSQAPKLLFHYYDKDFNNEADTPDNFQSRRPNTSFCFLDIRSPGLGDTAMYLCATTTRQGNYNEQFFGPGTRLTVL.

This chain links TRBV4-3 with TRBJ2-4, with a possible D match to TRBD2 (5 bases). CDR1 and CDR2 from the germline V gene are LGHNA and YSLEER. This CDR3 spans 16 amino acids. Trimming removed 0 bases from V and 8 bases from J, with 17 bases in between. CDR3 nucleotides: TGCGCCAGCAGCCAAGATCGGGCGGCGGGTGTGGACATTCAGTACTTC. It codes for CASSQDRAAGVDIQYF.

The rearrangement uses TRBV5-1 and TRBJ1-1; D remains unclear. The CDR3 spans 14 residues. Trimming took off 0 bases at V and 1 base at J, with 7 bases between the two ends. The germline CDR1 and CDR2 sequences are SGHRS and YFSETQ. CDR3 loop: CASSLVSENTEAFF. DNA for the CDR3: TGCGCCAGCAGCTTGGTATCAGAGAACACTGAAGCTTTCTTT.

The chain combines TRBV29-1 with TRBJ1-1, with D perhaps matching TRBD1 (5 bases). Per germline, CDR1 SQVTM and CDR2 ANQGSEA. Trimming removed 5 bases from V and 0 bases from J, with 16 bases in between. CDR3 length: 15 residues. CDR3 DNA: TGCAGCGTTCCGTGGGGCGGAGATATGAACACTGAAGCTTTCTTT. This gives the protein CSVPWGGDMNTEAFF.

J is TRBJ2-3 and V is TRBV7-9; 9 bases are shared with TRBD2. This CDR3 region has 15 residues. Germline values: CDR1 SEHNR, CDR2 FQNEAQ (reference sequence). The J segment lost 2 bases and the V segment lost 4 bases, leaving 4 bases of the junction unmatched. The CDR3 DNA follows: TGTGCCAGCAGCTCGCGGACTAGCGACACAGATACGCAGTATTTT. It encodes CASSSRTSDTDTQYF.

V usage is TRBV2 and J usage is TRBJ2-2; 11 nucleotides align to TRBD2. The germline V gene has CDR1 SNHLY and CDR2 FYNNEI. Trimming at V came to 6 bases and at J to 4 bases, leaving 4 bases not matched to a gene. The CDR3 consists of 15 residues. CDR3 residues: CASSATSGGTGELFF. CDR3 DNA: TGTGCCAGCAGCGCTACTAGCGGGGGCACCGGGGAGCTGTTTTTT. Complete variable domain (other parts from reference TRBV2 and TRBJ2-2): EPEVTQTPSHQVTQMGQEVILRCVPISNHLYFYWYRQILGQKVEFLVSFYNNEISEKSEIFDDQFSVERPDGSNFTLKIRSTKLEDSAMYFCASSATSGGTGELFFGEGSRLTVL.

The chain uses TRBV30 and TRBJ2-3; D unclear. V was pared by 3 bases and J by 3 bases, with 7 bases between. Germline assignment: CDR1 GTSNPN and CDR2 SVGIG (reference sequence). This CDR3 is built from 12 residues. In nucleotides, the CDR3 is TGTGCCTGGAGCCCCAGAACAGATACGCAGTATTTT. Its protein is CAWSPRTDTQYF.

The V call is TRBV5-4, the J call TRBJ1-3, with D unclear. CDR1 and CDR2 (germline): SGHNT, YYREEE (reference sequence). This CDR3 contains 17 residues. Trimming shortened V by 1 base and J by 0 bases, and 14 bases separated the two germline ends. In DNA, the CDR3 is TGTGCCAGCAGCTTGTACGCAGGTAGAGACTCTGGAAACACCATATATTTT. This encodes CASSLYAGRDSGNTIYF.

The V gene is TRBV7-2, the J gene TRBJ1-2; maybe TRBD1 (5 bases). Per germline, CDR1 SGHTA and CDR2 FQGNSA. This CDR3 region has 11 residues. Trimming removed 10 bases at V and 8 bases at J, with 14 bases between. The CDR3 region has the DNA TGTGCCATAGGGGCCTCAGACGGCTACACCTTC. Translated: CAIGASDGYTF.

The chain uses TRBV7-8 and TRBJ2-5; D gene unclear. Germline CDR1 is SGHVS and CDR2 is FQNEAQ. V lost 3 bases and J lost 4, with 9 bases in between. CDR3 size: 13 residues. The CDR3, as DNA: TGTGCCAGCAGCTTCAGGTTCGGAGAGACCCAGTACTTC. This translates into CASSFRFGETQYF. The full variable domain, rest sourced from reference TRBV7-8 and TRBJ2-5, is GAGVSQSPRYKVAKRGQDVALRCDPISGHVSLFWYQQALGQGPEFLTYFQNEAQLDKSGLPSDRFFAERPEGSVSTLKIQRTQQEDSAVYLCASSFRFGETQYFGPGTRLLVL.

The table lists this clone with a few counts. CDR3 in DNA: TGTGCCAGCACTTCACTAGCGGGGGGGAGGGGAGAGACCCAGTACTTC. Translated, it gives CASTSLAGGRGETQYF. The chain combines TRBV27 with TRBJ2-5, with 13 bases identical to TRBD2. V dropped 7 bases and J dropped 4; count of bases not matched to a gene: 9. CDR1 is MNHEY and CDR2 is SMNVEV in the germline V gene (reference sequence). The length of the CDR3 is 16 residues.

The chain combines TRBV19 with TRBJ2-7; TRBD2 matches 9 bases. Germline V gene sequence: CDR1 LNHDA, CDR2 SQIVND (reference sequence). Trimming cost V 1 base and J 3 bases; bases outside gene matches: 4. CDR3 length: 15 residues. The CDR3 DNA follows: TGTGCCAGTAGTATAGGGTCTAGCGGGGTCTACGAGCAGTACTTC. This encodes CASSIGSSGVYEQYF.

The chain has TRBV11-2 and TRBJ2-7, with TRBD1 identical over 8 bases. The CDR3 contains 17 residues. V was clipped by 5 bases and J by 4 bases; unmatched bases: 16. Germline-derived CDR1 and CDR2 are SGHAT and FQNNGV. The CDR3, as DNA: TGTGCCAGCAGCCGAAGTACCGGGACAGGAGGAGGTTACGAGCAGTACTTC. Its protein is CASSRSTGTGGGYEQYF.

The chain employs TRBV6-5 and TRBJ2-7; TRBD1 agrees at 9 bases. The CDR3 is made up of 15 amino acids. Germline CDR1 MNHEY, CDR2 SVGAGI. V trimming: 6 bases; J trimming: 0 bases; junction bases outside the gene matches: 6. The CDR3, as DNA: TGTGCCAGCAGGAGGGACAGGGAGAGCTCCTACGAGCAGTACTTC. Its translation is CASRRDRESSYEQYF.

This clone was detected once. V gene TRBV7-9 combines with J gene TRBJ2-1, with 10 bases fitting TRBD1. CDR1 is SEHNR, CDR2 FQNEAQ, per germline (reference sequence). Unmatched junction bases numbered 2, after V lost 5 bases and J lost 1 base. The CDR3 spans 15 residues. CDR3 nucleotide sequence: TGTGCCAGCAGCCTGGGACAGGGGTCCTACAATGAGCAGTTCTTC. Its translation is CASSLGQGSYNEQFF. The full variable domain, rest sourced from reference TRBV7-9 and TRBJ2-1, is DTGVSQNPRHKITKRGQNVTFRCDPISEHNRLYWYRQTLGQGPEFLTYFQNEAQLEKSRLLSDRFSAERPKGSFSTLEIQRTEQGDSAMYLCASSLGQGSYNEQFFGPGTRLTVL.

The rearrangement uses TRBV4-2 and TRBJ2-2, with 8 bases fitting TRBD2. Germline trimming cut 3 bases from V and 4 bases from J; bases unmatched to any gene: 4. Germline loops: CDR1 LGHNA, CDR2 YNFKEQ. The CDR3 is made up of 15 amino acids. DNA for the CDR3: TGTGCCAGCAGCCAGGGACTAGTCGTCACCGGGGAGCTGTTTTTT. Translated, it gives CASSQGLVVTGELFF.

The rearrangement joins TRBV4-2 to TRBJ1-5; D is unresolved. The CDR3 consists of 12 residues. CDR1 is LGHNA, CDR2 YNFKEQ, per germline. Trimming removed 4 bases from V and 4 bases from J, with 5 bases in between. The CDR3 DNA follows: TGTGCCAGCAGCCGCGGAAATCAGCCCCAGCATTTT. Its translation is CASSRGNQPQHF.

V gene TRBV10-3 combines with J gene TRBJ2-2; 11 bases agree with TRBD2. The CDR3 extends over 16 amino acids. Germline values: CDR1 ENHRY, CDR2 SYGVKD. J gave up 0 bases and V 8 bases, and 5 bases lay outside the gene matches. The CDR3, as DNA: TGTGCCATCCCTAGCGGGGGGATCGCGAACACCGGGGAGCTGTTTTTT. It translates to CAIPSGGIANTGELFF.

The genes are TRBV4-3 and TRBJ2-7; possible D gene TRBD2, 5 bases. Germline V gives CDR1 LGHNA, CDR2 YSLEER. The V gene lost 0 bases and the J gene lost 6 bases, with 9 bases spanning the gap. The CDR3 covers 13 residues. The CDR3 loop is CASSQDRAGEQYF. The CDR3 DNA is TGCGCCAGCAGCCAAGATCGGGCGGGCGAGCAGTACTTC.

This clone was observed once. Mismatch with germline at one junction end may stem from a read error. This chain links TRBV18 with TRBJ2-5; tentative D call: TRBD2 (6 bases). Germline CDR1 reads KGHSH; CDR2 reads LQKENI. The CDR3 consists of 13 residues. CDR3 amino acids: CASSPSGQGTQYF. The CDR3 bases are TGTGCCAGCTCACCAAGCGGGCAAGGGACCCAGTACTTC.

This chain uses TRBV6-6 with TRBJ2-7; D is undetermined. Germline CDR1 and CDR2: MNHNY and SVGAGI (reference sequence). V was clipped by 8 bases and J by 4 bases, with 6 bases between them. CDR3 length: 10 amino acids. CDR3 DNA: TGTGCCAGCTACGGGTACGAGCAGTACTTC. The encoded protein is CASYGYEQYF.

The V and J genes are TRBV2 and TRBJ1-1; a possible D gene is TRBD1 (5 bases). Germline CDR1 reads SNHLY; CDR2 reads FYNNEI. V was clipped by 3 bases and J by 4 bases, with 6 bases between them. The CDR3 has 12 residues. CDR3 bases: TGTGCCAGCAGTGACGGGGGCACTGAAGCTTTCTTT. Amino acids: CASSDGGTEAFF.

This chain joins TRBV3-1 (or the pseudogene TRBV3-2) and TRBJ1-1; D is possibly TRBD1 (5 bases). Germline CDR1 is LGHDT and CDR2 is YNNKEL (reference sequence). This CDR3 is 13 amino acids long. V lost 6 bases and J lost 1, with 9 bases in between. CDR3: CASSRDRNTEAFF. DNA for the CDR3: TGTGCCAGCAGTCGAGACAGGAACACTGAAGCTTTCTTT.

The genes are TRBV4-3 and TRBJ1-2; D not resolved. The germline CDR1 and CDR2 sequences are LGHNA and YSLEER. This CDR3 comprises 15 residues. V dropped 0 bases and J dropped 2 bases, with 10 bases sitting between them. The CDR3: CASSQEERANYGYTF. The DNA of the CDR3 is TGCGCCAGCAGCCAAGAAGAGCGGGCGAACTATGGCTACACCTTC.

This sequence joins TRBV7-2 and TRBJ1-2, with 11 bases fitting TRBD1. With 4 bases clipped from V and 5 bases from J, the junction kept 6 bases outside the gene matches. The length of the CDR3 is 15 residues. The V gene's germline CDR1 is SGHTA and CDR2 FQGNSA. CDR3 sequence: CASSYSGTGGYGYTF. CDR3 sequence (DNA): TGTGCCAGCAGCTACTCCGGGACAGGGGGGTATGGCTACACCTTC. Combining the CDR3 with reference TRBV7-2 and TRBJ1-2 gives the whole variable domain GAGVSQSPSNKVTEKGKDVELRCDPISGHTALYWYRQSLGQGLEFLIYFQGNSAPDKSGLPSDRFSAERTGGSVSTLTIQRTQQEDSAVYLCASSYSGTGGYGYTFGSGTRLTVV.

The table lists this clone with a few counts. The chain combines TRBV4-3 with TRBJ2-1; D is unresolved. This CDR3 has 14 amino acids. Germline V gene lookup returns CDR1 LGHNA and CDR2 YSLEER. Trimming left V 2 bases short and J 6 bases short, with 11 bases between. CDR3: CASSQFFTGNEQFF. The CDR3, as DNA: TGCGCCAGCAGCCAATTTTTCACTGGCAATGAGCAGTTCTTC.